The clone carrying this TCR beta chain appeared many times. This sample stems from a study of T cells in Graves' hyperthyroidism and ophthalmopathy. V gave up 0 bases and J gave up 2 bases; unmatched junction bases: 4. The CDR3 is made up of 16 amino acids. Germline-derived CDR1 and CDR2 are DFQATT and SNEGSKA (reference sequence). Amplification targeted TCR beta CDR3 regions from RNA transcripts. A set of HTBI primers served as the primers for a first-round RT-PCR of the TCR CDR3. Each CDR3 protein is one row after TCRdb ran MiXCR on the multiplex PCR reads. The top ten hold around 5.3% of the sample, which has approximately 420,000 distinct CDR3 sequences, roughly an eighth seen once. It was considered stable Graves' hyperthyroidism when ophthalmopathy did not progress within 18 months.

V gene TRBV20-1 combines with J gene TRBJ2-3; 11 nucleotides line up with TRBD2. Sequencing used blood. This TCR was recovered from a woman between 18 and 30 years old with Graves' hyperthyroidism. The CDR3: CSARDALAGDTDTQYF. For the CDR3, the DNA is TGCAGTGCTAGAGATGCACTAGCGGGAGACACAGATACGCAGTATTTT.